This is a list of T cell receptor beta chains from one sample in a study of blood T cell repertoires in COVID-19. Sequenced by immunoSEQ multiplex PCR; TCRdb stores in-frame clones only, minus some. Of approximately 180,000 clones in the sample, 60% to 80% were seen once. Sequencing was carried out using PBMCs or T cells enriched from blood (not recorded which). Every receptor here comes from a woman aged 45-60 years who had recovered from COVID-19. CDR3s include the opening cysteine and the closing phenylalanine or tryptophan. D genes are given only for firm matches. Clone size is not always given. Where it is, it says once, few, many or a class for expanded clones.

D	size	J	V	CDR3	DNA
TRBD1	.	TRBJ1-5	TRBV3-1/TRBV3-2	CASSQQGAGQPQHF	TGTGCCAGCAGCCAACAGGGGGCAGGTCAGCCCCAGCATTTT
.	once	TRBJ2-3	TRBV9	CASSAPNDRHDTQYF	TGTGCCAGCAGCGCTCCTAACGACAGGCATGATACGCAGTATTTT
.	.	TRBJ1-5	TRBV7-2	CASSPEQVNQPQHF	TGTGCCAGCAGCCCTGAACAGGTAAATCAGCCCCAGCATTTT
TRBD1	.	TRBJ1-1	TRBV11-2	CASSHYGRRDRGDTEAFF	TGTGCCAGCAGCCATTATGGGAGGAGGGACAGGGGGGACACTGAAGCTTTCTTT
.	.	TRBJ1-5	TRBV5-1	CASSSTGNSNQPQHF	TGCGCCAGCAGCTCGACGGGAAATAGCAATCAGCCCCAGCATTTT
.	.	TRBJ2-3	TRBV10-1	CASSRRRLTDTQYF	TGCGCCAGCAGCCGTAGGCGGCTTACAGATACGCAGTATTTT
TRBD1	.	TRBJ2-5	TRBV19	CASSRDRGSETQYF	TGTGCCAGTAGTAGGGACAGGGGGAGTGAGACCCAGTACTTC
TRBD2	.	TRBJ2-1	TRBV11-2	CASSQGTTSGRGEQFF	TGTGCCAGCAGCCAGGGCACGACTAGCGGGAGGGGTGAGCAGTTCTTC
.	.	TRBJ2-1	TRBV7-2	CASSLVIGGEAYFF	TGTGCCAGCAGCTTAGTTATAGGAGGGGAAGCATATTTCTTC
.	.	TRBJ2-2	TRBV6-1	CASRADGVHTGELFF	TGTGCCAGCAGAGCTGACGGGGTACACACCGGGGAGCTGTTTTTT
.	few	TRBJ2-5	TRBV11-2	CASSLDAGSGETQYF	TGTGCCAGCAGCTTAGATGCAGGGTCTGGAGAGACCCAGTACTTC
.	once	TRBJ2-1	TRBV6-4	CASSVEAGPNNEQFF	TGTGCCAGCAGTGTAGAGGCGGGACCGAACAATGAGCAGTTCTTC
TRBD2	.	TRBJ2-5	TRBV5-6	CASSLVLAGSRAGETQYF	TGTGCCAGCAGCTTGGTTCTAGCGGGAAGTAGAGCAGGAGAGACCCAGTACTTC
TRBD1	.	TRBJ1-1	TRBV18	CASSPDRTLNTEAFF	TGTGCCAGCTCACCGGACAGGACCTTGAACACTGAAGCTTTCTTT
TRBD1	.	TRBJ1-2	TRBV6-5	CASIPTGTDRGYTF	TGTGCCAGCATCCCCACGGGGACGGACAGGGGCTACACCTTC
TRBD2	few	TRBJ2-3	TRBV28	CASSYSGTSTDTQYF	TGTGCCAGCAGCTATAGCGGGACTAGCACAGATACGCAGTATTTT
TRBD1	.	TRBJ2-3	TRBV27	CASSLGDRGYGTQYF	TGTGCCAGCAGTTTAGGGGACAGGGGTTACGGTACGCAGTATTTT
.	.	TRBJ1-5	TRBV4-1	CASSHSYRTNQPQHF	TGCGCCAGCAGCCACAGCTACAGGACGAATCAGCCCCAGCATTTT
TRBD2	.	TRBJ2-7	TRBV6-5	CASSRTSGSTDEQYF	TGTGCCAGCAGTCGTACTAGCGGGAGTACTGACGAGCAGTACTTC
.	few	TRBJ2-7	TRBV19	CASSIRLASYEQYF	TGTGCCAGTAGTATCAGGCTAGCATCCTACGAGCAGTACTTC
.	.	TRBJ1-2	TRBV7-6	CASSSREDYGYTF	TGTGCCAGCAGCTCGCGTGAGGACTATGGCTACACCTTC
.	.	TRBJ1-5	TRBV7-9	CASSLMSDQPQHF	TGTGCCAGCAGCTTAATGAGTGATCAGCCCCAGCATTTT
TRBD2	few	TRBJ2-1	TRBV5-1	CASSLAPSGYNEQFF	TGCGCCAGCAGCCTGGCCCCTAGCGGATACAATGAGCAGTTCTTC
TRBD2	once	TRBJ2-7	TRBV3-1/TRBV3-2	CASSNGASGSYEQYF	TGTGCCAGCAGCAATGGGGCTAGCGGTTCATACGAGCAGTACTTC